Below are 30 T cell receptor beta chains sequenced from a single sample in a study of shared clonotypes between healthy human individuals. TCRdb's copy holds only in-frame clones and misses some; the assay was immunoSEQ multiplex PCR. There are 2 million to 2.5 million clones in the sample; 92% occur only once, and 0.37% lies in the top ten. The material sequenced was naive CD4+ T cells from PBMCs. This sample's subset: CD45RA+ positively selected. The receptors here all came from a man aged 18 to 30 in good health. Some clones in this sample may be carry-over from other donors' samples.

This clone has more than one count but fewer than ten. The genes are TRBV27 and TRBJ1-4; no clear D. With 5 bases removed from V and 7 bases from J, the gap between germline ends came to 8 bases. CDR1 is MNHEY, CDR2 SMNVEV, per germline (reference sequence). The length of the CDR3 is 12 residues. The CDR3 sequence is CASSRHGEKLFF. The CDR3 DNA sequence: TGTGCCAGCAGTCGACACGGTGAAAAACTGTTTTTT.

The chain employs TRBV5-1 and TRBJ1-4, with D possibly being TRBD1 (6 bases). Germline-derived CDR1 and CDR2 are SGHRS and YFSETQ. V dropped 0 bases and J dropped 0 bases, with 12 bases sitting between them. The CDR3 length is 17 residues. CDR3 sequence (DNA): TGCGCCAGCAGCTTGGGTGGGGGGCCCGCAACTAATGAAAAACTGTTTTTT. It codes for CASSLGGGPATNEKLFF.

The J gene is TRBJ1-3, the V gene TRBV5-6, with D possibly being TRBD1 (5 bases). CDR1 and CDR2 from the germline V gene are SGHDT and YYEEEE. V lost 4 bases, J lost 2 bases, and 19 bases lay in between. The CDR3 contains 17 residues. The CDR3 is CASSIRGDYGTGNTIYF. The CDR3 DNA is TGTGCCAGCAGCATTCGGGGGGATTACGGTACTGGAAACACCATATATTTT.

The rearrangement links TRBV5-5 to TRBJ2-6; 10 bases agree with TRBD2. Unmatched junction bases numbered 10, after V lost 4 bases and J lost 0 bases. CDR1 is SGHKS and CDR2 is YYEKEE in the germline V gene (reference sequence). The CDR3 is 19 amino acids. The CDR3 region is CASSRELAGPLSGANVLTF. CDR3 nucleotide sequence: TGTGCCAGCAGCCGGGAACTAGCGGGGCCACTCTCTGGGGCCAACGTCCTGACTTTC.

This clone was recorded once. V is TRBV18 and J is TRBJ1-2; D unresolved. V lost 3 bases and J 1 base, leaving 9 bases between the germline ends. This CDR3 contains 14 residues. CDR1 is KGHSH, CDR2 LQKENI, per germline. The CDR3 protein is CASSPGPDNYGYTF. The DNA for the CDR3 is TGTGCCAGCTCACCCGGGCCGGATAACTATGGCTACACCTTC. Full variable domain (missing parts from reference TRBV18 and TRBJ1-2): NAGVMQNPRHLVRRRGQEARLRCSPMKGHSHVYWYRQLPEEGLKFMVYLQKENIIDESGMPKERFSAEFPKEGPSILRIQQVVRGDSAAYFCASSPGPDNYGYTFGSGTRLTVV.

V is TRBV18 and J is TRBJ1-2, with 8 bases identical to TRBD1. The CDR3 is 14 residues long. CDR1 and CDR2 from the germline V gene are KGHSH and LQKENI. V gave up 4 bases and J gave up 4 bases; unmatched junction bases: 5. The CDR3 region has the DNA TGTGCCAGCTCACAGGACAGGGAACTCTATGGCTACACCTTC. Translating it yields CASSQDRELYGYTF. Together with reference TRBV18 and TRBJ1-2, the CDR3 gives the full variable domain: NAGVMQNPRHLVRRRGQEARLRCSPMKGHSHVYWYRQLPEEGLKFMVYLQKENIIDESGMPKERFSAEFPKEGPSILRIQQVVRGDSAAYFCASSQDRELYGYTFGSGTRLTVV.

This clone was seen once. This sequence joins TRBV4-1 and TRBJ2-1; TRBD2 agrees at 7 bases. Germline V gives CDR1 MGHRA, CDR2 YSYEKL. With V trimmed by 7 bases and J by 5 bases, 14 bases remained unmatched. CDR3 length: 16 residues. In DNA form, the CDR3 reads TGCGCCAGCAACTCCCTTGGACTAGACCTCCACAATGAGCAGTTCTTC. This gives the protein CASNSLGLDLHNEQFF.

This clone was counted a single time. The rearrangement uses TRBV5-8 and TRBJ2-3, with D unclear. Germline CDR1 SGHTS, CDR2 YDEGEE. Trimming left V 0 bases short and J 3 bases short, with 11 bases between. This CDR3 is 15 amino acids long. This chain's CDR3 is CASSLGGFRTDTQYF. The CDR3, as DNA: TGTGCCAGCAGCTTGGGGGGTTTTCGAACAGATACGCAGTATTTT.

Comments on this clone: Other nucleotide sequences from this sample produce the same CDR3. The V gene is TRBV7-6, the J gene TRBJ1-1, with D uncertain. CDR3 size: 13 residues. Germline assignment: CDR1 SGHVS and CDR2 FNYEAQ. V shed 5 bases and J shed 1 base, with 8 bases lying between them. The CDR3 DNA is TGTGCCAGCAGCAGTGACCGGAACACTGAAGCTTTCTTT. This sequence encodes CASSSDRNTEAFF. Supplemented by reference TRBV7-6 and TRBJ1-1, the full variable domain reads GAGVSQSPRYKVTKRGQDVALRCDPISGHVSLYWYRQALGQGPEFLTYFNYEAQQDKSGLPNDRFSAERPEGSISTLTIQRTEQRDSAMYRCASSSDRNTEAFFGQGTRLTVV.

The chain is built from TRBV9 and TRBJ2-7, with TRBD2 identical over 11 bases. The germline gives CDR1 SGDLS, CDR2 YYNGEE. The CDR3 has 14 amino acids. V trimming: 4 bases; J trimming: 5 bases; junction bases outside the gene matches: 5. The CDR3, as DNA: TGTGCCAGCAGCCCACTAGCGGGAGTTGACGAGCAGTACTTC. This encodes CASSPLAGVDEQYF.

The V and J genes are TRBV9 and TRBJ2-7; unclear D gene. The CDR3 is made up of 14 amino acids. Germline values: CDR1 SGDLS, CDR2 YYNGEE. The V end was cut by 2 bases, the J end by 2 bases, with 11 bases between. CDR3 region: CASSVAGTPYEQYF. The CDR3, as DNA: TGTGCCAGCAGCGTCGCCGGCACCCCCTACGAGCAGTACTTC.

V is TRBV20-1 and J is TRBJ2-5; the match to TRBD1 covers 9 bases. The germline gives CDR1 DFQATT, CDR2 SNEGSKA (reference sequence). After removal of 0 bases from V and 11 bases from J, the junction contained 1 base not matched to a gene. CDR3 length: 11 residues. Here the CDR3 DNA reads TGCAGTGCTAGAGAACAGGGGGCGCAGTACTTC. It codes for CSAREQGAQYF.

This chain joins TRBV6-5 and TRBJ1-2; a possible D gene is TRBD1 (6 bases). Germline V gene sequence: CDR1 MNHEY, CDR2 SVGAGI. V was cut by 10 bases and J by 8 bases, with 23 bases left in between. CDR3 length: 14 residues. CDR3 sequence reads: CATNARSRGGGYTF. CDR3 nucleotides: TGTGCCACCAACGCGCGGAGCAGGGGTGGCGGCTACACCTTC.

The rearrangement joins TRBV6-1 to TRBJ1-1; possible D gene TRBD1, 5 bases. The CDR3 sequence is 15 residues long. Germline V gene sequence: CDR1 MNHNS, CDR2 SASEGT. V lost 0 bases and J lost 5, with 13 bases in between. The CDR3 sequence is CASSEALLGRTEAFF. CDR3 DNA sequence: TGTGCCAGCAGTGAAGCGCTATTGGGGCGGACTGAAGCTTTCTTT.

The rearrangement joins TRBV7-9 to TRBJ1-6, with TRBD1 matching over 11 bases. This CDR3 comprises 16 residues. CDR1 and CDR2 (germline): SEHNR, FQNEAQ (reference sequence). V lost 4 bases, J lost 9 bases, and 8 bases stayed unmatched. The CDR3: CASSSVPGQGGSPLHF. In DNA, the CDR3 is TGTGCCAGCAGCTCAGTACCGGGACAGGGGGGTTCACCCCTCCACTTT.

The rearrangement uses TRBV5-8 and TRBJ2-3; D might be TRBD2 (6 bases). V gave up 0 bases and J gave up 0 bases, with 17 bases separating them. The CDR3 is made up of 18 amino acids. Germline V gene data show CDR1 as SGHTS and CDR2 as YDEGEE. CDR3 loop: CASSLVVGGTRSTDTQYF. Here the CDR3 DNA reads TGTGCCAGCAGCTTGGTAGTTGGGGGGACGAGGAGCACAGATACGCAGTATTTT.

As concerns this clone: The identical CDR3 is also encoded by other nucleotide sequences in the sample. V gene TRBV27 combines with J gene TRBJ2-7, with TRBD1 matching over 11 bases. The germline CDR1 and CDR2 sequences are MNHEY and SMNVEV (reference sequence). The CDR3 runs 15 residues. V dropped 5 bases and J dropped 5; count of bases not matched to a gene: 8. The CDR3 bases are TGTGCCAGCAGTCCCCTGGGACAGGGGGTCCACGAGCAGTACTTC. Translated: CASSPLGQGVHEQYF.

The rearrangement links TRBV11-2 to TRBJ1-1; TRBD1 is a possible D gene (6 bases). Trimming removed 8 bases at V and 3 bases at J, with 13 bases between. The CDR3 runs 13 residues. Looked up from germline, CDR1 is SGHAT and CDR2 is FQNNGV. The CDR3 here is CASGGRGYTEAFF. In DNA, the CDR3 is TGTGCCAGCGGGGGCCGGGGGTACACTGAAGCTTTCTTT.

The rearrangement uses TRBV30 and TRBJ1-4; D is unclear. Germline-derived CDR1 and CDR2 are GTSNPN and SVGIG (reference sequence). Trimming took 0 bases from V and 8 from J, leaving 4 bases between them. CDR3 length equals 11 residues. CDR3 protein: CAWSVLEKLFF. The CDR3 nucleotides read TGTGCCTGGAGTGTACTCGAAAAACTGTTTTTT.

The chain joins TRBV18 to TRBJ1-2; 9 bases match TRBD1. The CDR3 runs 15 residues. V was pared by 1 base and J by 7 bases, with 7 bases of the junction left unmatched. CDR1 KGHSH and CDR2 LQKENI come from the germline V gene. The CDR3 protein is CASSPQGQGEGGYTF. The DNA of the CDR3 is TGTGCCAGCTCACCACAGGGACAGGGAGAGGGTGGCTACACCTTC. Variable domain in full (rest from reference TRBV18 and TRBJ1-2): NAGVMQNPRHLVRRRGQEARLRCSPMKGHSHVYWYRQLPEEGLKFMVYLQKENIIDESGMPKERFSAEFPKEGPSILRIQQVVRGDSAAYFCASSPQGQGEGGYTFGSGTRLTVV.

A single count supports this clone. The V call is TRBV4-3, the J call TRBJ2-5, with TRBD1 as a possible D gene (5 bases). Trimming cost V 6 bases and J 1 base, with 15 bases left between them. This CDR3 spans 15 amino acids. In germline, CDR1 is LGHNA, CDR2 YSLEER. The CDR3 spells CASSLSQGFQETQYF. CDR3 sequence (DNA): TGCGCCAGCAGTTTATCCCAGGGCTTCCAAGAGACCCAGTACTTC.

This chain joins TRBV27 and TRBJ1-2, with 9 bases that match TRBD1. V lost 6 bases and J lost 4; bases outside the gene matches: 12. In germline, CDR1 is MNHEY, CDR2 SMNVEV (reference sequence). The CDR3 is 16 amino acids. The CDR3, as DNA: TGTGCCAGCAGGCGCCTTACAGGGGGCTCGGGCTATGGCTACACCTTC. Encoded protein: CASRRLTGGSGYGYTF.

The J gene is TRBJ2-1, the V gene TRBV5-1; no clear D. The germline V gene has CDR1 SGHRS and CDR2 YFSETQ. The CDR3 covers 13 residues. With 0 bases removed from V and 8 bases from J, the gap between germline ends came to 9 bases. The CDR3 is CASSLGQLDEQFF. DNA of the CDR3: TGCGCCAGCAGCTTGGGTCAACTGGATGAGCAGTTCTTC.

Of note for this clone: This CDR3 is also generated by other DNA sequences in the sample. This rearrangement joins TRBV7-9 to TRBJ1-1; D unclear. CDR1 SEHNR and CDR2 FQNEAQ come from the germline V gene (reference sequence). The CDR3 runs 11 residues. Trimming removed 3 bases from V and 3 bases from J, with 2 bases in between. This CDR3 reads CASSLDTEAFF. The CDR3 coding sequence is TGTGCCAGCAGCTTGGACACTGAAGCTTTCTTT. Supplemented by reference TRBV7-9 and TRBJ1-1, the full variable domain reads DTGVSQNPRHKITKRGQNVTFRCDPISEHNRLYWYRQTLGQGPEFLTYFQNEAQLEKSRLLSDRFSAERPKGSFSTLEIQRTEQGDSAMYLCASSLDTEAFFGQGTRLTVV.

The chain recombines TRBV10-2 with TRBJ2-7; 12 bases map to TRBD2. Germline assignment: CDR1 WSHSY and CDR2 SAAADI. V trimming: 6 bases; J trimming: 2 bases; junction bases outside the gene matches: 5. The CDR3 is 15 residues long. The CDR3 DNA follows: TGCGCCAGCAGACGACTAGCGGGGGAAGCCTACGAGCAGTACTTC. This encodes CASRRLAGEAYEQYF.

This sequence joins TRBV2 and TRBJ1-5, with D uncertain. The germline V gene encodes CDR1 SNHLY and CDR2 FYNNEI. Trimming took off 7 bases at V and 1 base at J, with 14 bases between the two ends. This CDR3 comprises 15 residues. The CDR3 sequence is CASTRRTPSNQPQHF. For the CDR3, the DNA is TGTGCCAGCACCCGGCGGACTCCAAGCAATCAGCCCCAGCATTTT. The whole variable domain, filled in from reference TRBV2 and TRBJ1-5, reads EPEVTQTPSHQVTQMGQEVILRCVPISNHLYFYWYRQILGQKVEFLVSFYNNEISEKSEIFDDQFSVERPDGSNFTLKIRSTKLEDSAMYFCASTRRTPSNQPQHFGDGTRLSIL.

The J gene is TRBJ1-5, the V gene TRBV19; D not resolved. Per germline, CDR1 LNHDA and CDR2 SQIVND (reference sequence). The V gene lost 6 bases and the J gene lost 7 bases, with 16 bases spanning the gap. The CDR3 sequence is 14 residues long. The CDR3 protein is CASREQLFGQPQHF. The CDR3 DNA sequence: TGTGCCAGTAGGGAACAGCTATTCGGGCAGCCCCAGCATTTT.

This sequence joins TRBV4-1 and TRBJ2-3; 8 positions match TRBD2. The CDR3 totals 17 residues. V lost 3 bases to trimming and J lost 3 bases; unmatched junction nucleotides: 11. CDR1 and CDR2 (germline): MGHRA, YSYEKL. CDR3 region: CASSQGGTRIWTDTQYF. The CDR3 DNA reads as TGCGCCAGCAGCCAGGGAGGGACTAGAATTTGGACAGATACGCAGTATTTT.

The rearrangement joins TRBV27 to TRBJ2-5, with 13 bases lining up with TRBD2. Near its end, the DNA agrees better with TRBJ2-7, so the J call may be wrong. This CDR3 has 16 residues. From germline, CDR1 is MNHEY and CDR2 SMNVEV (reference sequence). DNA of the CDR3: TGTGCCAGCAGTCCCCGGACTAGCGGGAGCGGTTACGAGCAGTACTTC. It specifies CASSPRTSGSGYEQYF.

This clone was observed a handful of times. The chain combines TRBV4-1 with TRBJ2-5, with 7 bases aligning to TRBD1. This CDR3 region has 14 residues. CDR1 MGHRA and CDR2 YSYEKL come from the germline V gene. The trim removed 4 bases at V and 5 bases at J, leaving 7 bases unmatched. CDR3 residues: CASSPGQKVETQYF. The CDR3 DNA reads as TGCGCCAGCAGCCCGGGACAGAAGGTGGAGACCCAGTACTTC.